The source of this T cell receptor beta chain is a study of shared clonotypes between healthy human individuals. Findings and caveats of the study: Naive subsets usually exceeded memory subsets in estimated richness.

Worth noting for this clone: Its specificity is unknown.

Naive CD8 isolation took CD45RO-negative cells positively selected for CCR7 and excluded terminally differentiated effector memory CD45RA+ cells. Sequenced by immunoSEQ multiplex PCR; TCRdb stores in-frame clones only, minus some. Altogether about 1.9 million clones are present, over 85% being singletons, with the ten largest covering around 1.7%. This sequence originates from a man aged 18-30 years in good health. Some clones in this sample may be carry-over from other donors' samples. The sequencing sample was made of naive CD8+ T cells from PBMCs.

The CDR3 DNA is TGTGCCAGCAGTTTAAGGACTTCGAACACTGAAGCTTTCTTT. Translated: CASSLRTSNTEAFF. The gene calls are TRBV27 and TRBJ1-1; D is unclear. The CDR3 loop spans 14 amino acids. Trimming left V 2 bases short and J 1 base short, with 8 bases between. The germline V gene has CDR1 MNHEY and CDR2 SMNVEV (reference sequence).